The 3 T cell receptor beta chains reported below all come from one sample, sequenced in a study of blood T cell repertoires in COVID-19. Sequencing was performed with immunoSEQ multiplex PCR; in TCRdb, only in-frame clones are kept and a portion is missing. The repertoire holds about 160,000 clones, with over 75% as singletons. Sequencing used peripheral blood. The receptors come from a man between 65 and 80 years old who had recovered from COVID-19.

The V and J genes are TRBV29-1 and TRBJ1-1; weak D call: TRBD1 (6 bases). Per the germline V gene, CDR1 is SQVTM and CDR2 is ANQGSEA. The germline V and J ends were trimmed by 3 bases and 1 base, with 15 bases remaining between them. The CDR3 sequence is 15 residues long. CDR3 nucleotides: TGCAGCGTTGATAGGTCGGCAGGGGCGAACACTGAAGCTTTCTTT. This sequence encodes CSVDRSAGANTEAFF. The complete variable domain, with remaining parts taken from reference TRBV29-1 and TRBJ1-1, reads SAVISQKPSRDICQRGTSLTIQCQVDSQVTMMFWYRQQPGQSLTLIATANQGSEATYESGFVIDKFPISRPNLTFSTLTVSNMSPEDSSIYLCSVDRSAGANTEAFFGQGTRLTVV.

This clone was recorded once. The V call is TRBV21-1, the J call TRBJ2-2; TRBD2 was called by the table and not checked on the DNA. TRBV21-1 is classified as a pseudogene. This CDR3 contains 16 residues. The CDR3 spells CASSKGGGFNTGELFF. CDR3 DNA sequence: TGTGCCAGCAGCAAAGGTGGGGGGTTTAACACCGGGGAGCTGTTTTTT.

The chain uses TRBV30 and TRBJ1-6, with 8 bases fitting TRBD1. With V trimmed by 3 bases and J by 9 bases, 7 bases remained unmatched. Per the germline V gene, CDR1 is GTSNPN and CDR2 is SVGIG (reference sequence). The CDR3 has 14 residues. CDR3 loop: CAWRTTGDVSPLHF. The CDR3 DNA sequence: TGTGCCTGGAGGACGACAGGGGACGTTTCACCCCTCCACTTT.